Listed here is a single T cell receptor (beta chain). The data are from a study of blood T cell repertoires in COVID-19. The overall study: Whether acute or convalescent, the COVID-19 samples came from the United States, Italy and Spain. Sources were T cells, B-cell-depleted T cells, or PBMCs; the material itself was cDNA or gDNA.

Per germline, CDR1 KGHSH and CDR2 LQKENI. The V end was cut by 3 bases, the J end by 1 base, with 6 bases between. The CDR3 is made up of 13 amino acids. In the authors' workflow: Estimation of nucleated cell counts was performed using reference gene primer amplification. Using immunoSEQ multiplex PCR, the repertoire was profiled, and TCRdb retains in-frame clones only, with some absent. Clone size and V and J calls were adopted from that table, with D and trimming inferred from the DNA. The repertoire consists of under 80,000 clones, with 80% occurring once and the leading ten covering roughly 12%. This rearrangement joins TRBV18 to TRBJ2-5, with D perhaps TRBD1 (5 bases). Sequenced sample: peripheral blood. This TCR came from a human donor in a cohort sampled during active COVID-19. CDR3 coding DNA: TGTGCCAGCTCACCGACAGTCCAAGAGACCCAGTACTTC. Residues: CASSPTVQETQYF.